The text below deals with one TCR beta chain. Assay used: immunoSEQ multiplex PCR; TCRdb lists only in-frame clones, some missing. The sample lists approximately 65,000 clones, over 80% occurring once. The data belong to a study of T cell changes during pregnancy in multiple sclerosis. The CDR3 consists of 17 residues. Trimming cost V 2 bases and J 1 base; bases outside gene matches: 6. Germline V lookup: CDR1 SGHTA, CDR2 FQGTGA. The source of this sequence is a female donor in good health, enrolled as a control in a pregnancy study. Sequenced material: CD8+ T cells from peripheral blood mononuclear cells, taken in the third trimester of pregnancy. V and J are TRBV7-3 and TRBJ2-3; TRBD2 agrees at 10 bases. In DNA form, the CDR3 reads TGTGCCAGCAGCTTATCAGCGGGGGGGCCCGGCACAGATACGCAGTATTTT. It translates to CASSLSAGGPGTDTQYF. The full variable domain, in which reference TRBV7-3 and TRBJ2-3 provide the parts outside the CDR3, is GAGVSQTPSNKVTEKGKYVELRCDPISGHTALYWYRQSLGQGPEFLIYFQGTGAADDSGLPNDRFFAVRPEGSVSTLKIQRTERGDSAVYLCASSLSAGGPGTDTQYFGPGTRLTVL.